This T cell receptor beta chain appears in the sequencing data of a study of PD-1 blockade in classical Hodgkin lymphoma. Study-wide points: There remain no defined causes for the repertoire differences, which possibly reflect disease activity or prior therapy.

A word on this clone: The antigen is undetermined.

Clones were read by immunoSEQ multiplex PCR, and TCRdb kept only the in-frame ones, dropping some. This sample yields roughly 17,000 clones, of which approximately 83% are seen a single time; around an eighth belongs to the top ten. As to time point: cycle 4 day 1 (C4D1), after more than five weeks of nivolumab. Each patient experienced a relapse that followed autologous stem cell transplantation, and brentuximab vedotin exposure varied. CDR3 length: 14 amino acids. With 0 bases clipped from V and 8 bases from J, the junction kept 6 bases outside the gene matches. Germline V lookup: CDR1 MNHEY, CDR2 SVGAGI.

V and J are TRBV6-5 and TRBJ1-2; 7 bases line up with TRBD1. This TCR was sampled from a human donor with classical Hodgkin lymphoma. The source material was peripheral blood mononuclear cells (PBMCs), sampled before the fourth cycle of nivolumab. This CDR3 is CASSYSGTDMGYTF. The CDR3 DNA is TGTGCCAGCAGTTACTCCGGGACAGATATGGGCTACACCTTC.